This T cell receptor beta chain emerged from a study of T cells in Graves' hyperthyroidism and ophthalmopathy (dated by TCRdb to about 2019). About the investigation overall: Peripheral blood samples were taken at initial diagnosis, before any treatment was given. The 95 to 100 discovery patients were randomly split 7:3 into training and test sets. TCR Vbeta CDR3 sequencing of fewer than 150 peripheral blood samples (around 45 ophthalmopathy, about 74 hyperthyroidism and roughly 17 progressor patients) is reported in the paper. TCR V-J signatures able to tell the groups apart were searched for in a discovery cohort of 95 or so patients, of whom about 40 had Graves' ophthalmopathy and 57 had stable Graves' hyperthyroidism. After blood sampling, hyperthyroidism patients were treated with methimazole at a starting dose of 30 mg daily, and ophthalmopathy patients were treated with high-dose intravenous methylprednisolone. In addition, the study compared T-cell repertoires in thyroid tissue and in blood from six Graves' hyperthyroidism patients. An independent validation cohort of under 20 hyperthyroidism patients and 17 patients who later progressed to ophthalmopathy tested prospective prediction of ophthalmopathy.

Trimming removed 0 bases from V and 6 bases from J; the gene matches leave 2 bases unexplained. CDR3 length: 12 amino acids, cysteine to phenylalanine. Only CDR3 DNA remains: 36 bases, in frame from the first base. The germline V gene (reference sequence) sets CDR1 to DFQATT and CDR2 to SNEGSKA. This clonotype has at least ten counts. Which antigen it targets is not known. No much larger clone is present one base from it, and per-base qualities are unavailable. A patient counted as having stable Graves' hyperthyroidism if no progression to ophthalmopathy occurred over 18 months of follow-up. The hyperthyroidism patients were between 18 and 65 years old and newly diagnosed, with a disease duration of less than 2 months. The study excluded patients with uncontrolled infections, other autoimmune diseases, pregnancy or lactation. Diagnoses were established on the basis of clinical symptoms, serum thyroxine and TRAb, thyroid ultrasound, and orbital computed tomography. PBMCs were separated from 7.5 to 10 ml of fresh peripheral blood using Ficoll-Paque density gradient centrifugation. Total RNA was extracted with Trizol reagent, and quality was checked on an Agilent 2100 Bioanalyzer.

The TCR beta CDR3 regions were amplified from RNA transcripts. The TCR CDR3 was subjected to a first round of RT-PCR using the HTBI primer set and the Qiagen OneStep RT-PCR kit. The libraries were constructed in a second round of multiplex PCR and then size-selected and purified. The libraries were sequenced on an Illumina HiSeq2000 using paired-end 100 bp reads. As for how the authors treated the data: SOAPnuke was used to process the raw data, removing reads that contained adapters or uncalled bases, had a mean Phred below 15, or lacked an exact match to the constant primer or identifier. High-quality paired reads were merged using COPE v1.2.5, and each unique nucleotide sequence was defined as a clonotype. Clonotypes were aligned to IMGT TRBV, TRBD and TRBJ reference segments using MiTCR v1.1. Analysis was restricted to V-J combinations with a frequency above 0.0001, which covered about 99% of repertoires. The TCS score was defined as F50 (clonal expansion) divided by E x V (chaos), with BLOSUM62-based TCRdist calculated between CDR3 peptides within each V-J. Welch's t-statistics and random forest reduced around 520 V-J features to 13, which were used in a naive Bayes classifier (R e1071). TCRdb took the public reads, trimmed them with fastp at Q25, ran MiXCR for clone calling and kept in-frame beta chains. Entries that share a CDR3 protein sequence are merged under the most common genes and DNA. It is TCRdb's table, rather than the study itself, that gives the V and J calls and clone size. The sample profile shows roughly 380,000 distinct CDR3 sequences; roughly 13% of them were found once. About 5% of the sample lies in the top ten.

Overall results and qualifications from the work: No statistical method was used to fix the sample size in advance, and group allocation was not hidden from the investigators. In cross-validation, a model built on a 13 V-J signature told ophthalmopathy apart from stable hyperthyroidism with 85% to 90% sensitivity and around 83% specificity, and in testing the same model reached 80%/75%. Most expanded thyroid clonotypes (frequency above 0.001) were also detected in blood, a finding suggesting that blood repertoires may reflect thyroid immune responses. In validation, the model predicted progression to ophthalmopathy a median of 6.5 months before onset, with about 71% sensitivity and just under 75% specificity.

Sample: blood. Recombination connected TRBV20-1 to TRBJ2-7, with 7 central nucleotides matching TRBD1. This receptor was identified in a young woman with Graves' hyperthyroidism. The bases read TGCAGTGCTAGAGAGGGACAGTTCGAGCAGTACTTC. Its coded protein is CSAREGQFEQYF.